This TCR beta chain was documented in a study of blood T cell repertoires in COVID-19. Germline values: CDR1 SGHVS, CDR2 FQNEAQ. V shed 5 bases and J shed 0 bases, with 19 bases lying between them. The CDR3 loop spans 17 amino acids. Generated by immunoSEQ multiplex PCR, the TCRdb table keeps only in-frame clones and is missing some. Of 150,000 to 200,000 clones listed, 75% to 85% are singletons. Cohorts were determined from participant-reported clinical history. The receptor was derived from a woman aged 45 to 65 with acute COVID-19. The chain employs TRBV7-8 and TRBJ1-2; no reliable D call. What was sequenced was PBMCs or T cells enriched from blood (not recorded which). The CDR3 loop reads CASSDPRTGGANYGYTF. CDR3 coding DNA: TGTGCCAGCAGCGACCCAAGAACTGGCGGAGCTAACTATGGCTACACCTTC.